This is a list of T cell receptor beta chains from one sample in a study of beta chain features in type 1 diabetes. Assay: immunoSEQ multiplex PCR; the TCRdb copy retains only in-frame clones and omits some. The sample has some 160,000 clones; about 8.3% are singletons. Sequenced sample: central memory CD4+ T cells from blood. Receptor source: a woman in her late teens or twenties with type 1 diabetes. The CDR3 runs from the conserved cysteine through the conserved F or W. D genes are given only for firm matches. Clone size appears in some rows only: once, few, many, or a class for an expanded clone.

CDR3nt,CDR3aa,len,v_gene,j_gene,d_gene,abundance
TGTGCCATCAGCGACCAGAATAGCATTACCCGCGGGGAGCTGTTTTTT,CAISDQNSITRGELFF,16,TRBV10-3,TRBJ2-2,-,few
TGTGCCAGTAGTCCTCGAATTACCGGGGGGGCGTACGAGCAGTACTTC,CASSPRITGGAYEQYF,16,TRBV19,TRBJ2-7,TRBD2,many
TGTGCCAGCAGTCTCGACGCGGACACTGAAGCTTTCTTT,CASSLDADTEAFF,13,TRBV28,TRBJ1-1,-,-
TGTGCCACCAGCAGAGATGCGGGGTGGCATCAGCCCCAGCATTTT,CATSRDAGWHQPQHF,15,TRBV15,TRBJ1-5,-,few
TGTGCCAGCAGCTCCGGATCCACAGTTTTCCCCCAGCATTTT,CASSSGSTVFPQHF,14,TRBV11-2,TRBJ1-5,-,few
TGCAGCGTTGAGGTTGGTGGGGCACCCCCAGAGACCCAGTACTTC,CSVEVGGAPPETQYF,15,TRBV29-1,TRBJ2-5,-,-
TGTGCCAGCAGTTTTTCAGTCAATCAGCCCCAGCATTTT,CASSFSVNQPQHF,13,TRBV28,TRBJ1-5,-,-
TGCGCCAGCAGTTTCGCGGGAGAAGAGACCCAGTACTTC,CASSFAGEETQYF,13,TRBV5-1,TRBJ2-5,TRBD2,-
TGCAGCGTAGCCGGGACAGGCCTCACAGATACGCAGTATTTT,CSVAGTGLTDTQYF,14,TRBV29-1,TRBJ2-3,TRBD1,many
TGTGCCAGCTCACGGGACTCGTCCTACGAGCAGTACTTC,CASSRDSSYEQYF,13,TRBV18,TRBJ2-7,-,few
TGTGCCAGCTCACCCGGGACAGCTAATGAAAAACTGTTTTTT,CASSPGTANEKLFF,14,TRBV18,TRBJ1-4,TRBD1,few
TGTGCCAGCAGTTCTCCGGGACAGGGGACCTATGGCTACACCTTC,CASSSPGQGTYGYTF,15,TRBV6-1,TRBJ1-2,TRBD1,-
TGTGCCAGCAGCCCGGACAGGCAATATGGCTACACCTTC,CASSPDRQYGYTF,13,TRBV7-2,TRBJ1-2,TRBD1,-
TGTGCCAGCAGCCCTGGCGGAAAAGAGACCCAGTACTTC,CASSPGGKETQYF,13,TRBV11-2,TRBJ2-5,-,few
TGCAGCGTTGTACCCCAGACAGGCTACACCTTC,CSVVPQTGYTF,11,TRBV29-1,TRBJ1-2,-,few
TGCGCCAGCAGCTCTCGGGGGACTTCCGCCTACGAGCAGTACTTC,CASSSRGTSAYEQYF,15,TRBV5-1,TRBJ2-7,-,-
TGTGCCAGCAGCTTCAGGGAGGGAGGCCCCTACGAGCAGTACTTC,CASSFREGGPYEQYF,15,TRBV7-9,TRBJ2-7,TRBD2,few
TGTGCCAGCACCGACTTAATTGCAACTAATGAAAAACTGTTTTTT,CASTDLIATNEKLFF,15,TRBV19,TRBJ1-4,-,few
TGTGCCAGTCTGGGGCAGGGAGGTTCACCCCTCCACTTT,CASLGQGGSPLHF,13,TRBV19,TRBJ1-6,-,-
TGTGCCATCAGTGACAGGGCGAGCATCTACGAGCAGTACTTC,CAISDRASIYEQYF,14,TRBV10-3,TRBJ2-7,-,-
TGTGCCAGCAGCTTCGGGACAGGGGCTAAAGAGACCCAGTACTTC,CASSFGTGAKETQYF,15,TRBV7-9,TRBJ2-5,TRBD1,few
TGTGCCAGCAGTGAGTCCCGTGCCGGGGAGCTGTTTTTT,CASSESRAGELFF,13,TRBV6-5,TRBJ2-2,-,-
TGTGCCAGCAGCTTTAACGGGAGGGGCAATGAGCAGTTCTTC,CASSFNGRGNEQFF,14,TRBV5-6,TRBJ2-1,TRBD2,-
TGTGCCAGCAGCCGACCCACAGGGGAGCTAAAACTGTTTTTT,CASSRPTGELKLFF,14,TRBV7-2,TRBJ1-4,TRBD1,-
TGCAGCGTTGGCCAGACTAGCGGGGGGGATACGCAGTATTTT,CSVGQTSGGDTQYF,14,TRBV29-1,TRBJ2-3,TRBD2,few
TGTGCCAGCAGCTTGAACTATGAGCAGTTCTTC,CASSLNYEQFF,11,TRBV5-6,TRBJ2-1,-,-
TGCGCCAGCAGCTTGGCAACAGGGAGCTCGCAGAACACTGAAGCTTTCTTT,CASSLATGSSQNTEAFF,17,TRBV5-1,TRBJ1-1,-,few
TGTGCCAGCAGCTTGGTTGGGCAGGGAAGCAAAAACATTCAGTACTTC,CASSLVGQGSKNIQYF,16,TRBV5-6,TRBJ2-4,-,few
TGCGCCAGCAGCCGGAGCGGCCGGTCCTACGAGCAGTACTTC,CASSRSGRSYEQYF,14,TRBV4-3,TRBJ2-7,-,-